This record looks at one T cell receptor beta chain sequence and its context. Its target is unknown. This sample is part of a study of cytomegalovirus exposure and HLA in healthy donors. The PCR used 60 Vbeta and 13 Jbeta primers. Data came from immunoSEQ multiplex PCR; TCRdb stores just in-frame clones and leaves some out. The sample records around 97,000 clones, over 8% being singletons. Points from the study as a whole: In a later analysis, a genetic analysis reported fewer productive-TCR N-insertions in an Asian-associated ancestry cluster than the cohort average.

Unmatched junction bases numbered 8, after V lost 5 bases and J lost 7 bases. The germline CDR1 and CDR2 sequences are MNHEY and SVGAGI. The CDR3 is made up of 15 amino acids. The specimen sequenced was PBMCs. This sequence was found in a man between 45 and 60 years old in good health and CMV-seropositive. The chain combines TRBV6-5 with TRBJ1-1; TRBD1 agrees at 12 bases. CDR3 sequence (DNA): TGTGCCAGCAGTAACCGGGACAGGGGGCCGGTTGAAGCTTTCTTT. Its protein is CASSNRDRGPVEAFF.